Each of the 30 T cell receptor beta chains below was sequenced from the same sample in a study of cytomegalovirus exposure and HLA in healthy donors. Primers for the PCR totalled 60 Vbeta and 13 Jbeta. This table comes from immunoSEQ multiplex PCR, and its TCRdb copy is limited to in-frame clones, with some not included. The sample records hundreds of thousands of clones, around 83% being singletons. Sequencing was performed on PBMCs. These receptors were taken from a girl aged 5 to 17 in good health and CMV-seronegative.

The genes are TRBV28 and TRBJ1-1; 8 bases are a match to TRBD1. The CDR3 extends over 15 amino acids. Germline lookup yields CDR1 MDHEN and CDR2 SYDVKM. With 5 bases clipped from V and 4 bases from J, the junction kept 9 bases outside the gene matches. The CDR3 protein is CASSPTGGSGTEAFF. The DNA for the CDR3 is TGTGCCAGCAGTCCCACAGGGGGATCGGGCACTGAAGCTTTCTTT.

Only one count was recorded for this clone. V is TRBV19 and J is TRBJ2-3; 10 nucleotides line up with TRBD2. Trimming at V came to 2 bases and at J to 2 bases, leaving 4 bases not matched to a gene. Germline lookup yields CDR1 LNHDA and CDR2 SQIVND (reference sequence). This CDR3 has 16 residues. CDR3 protein: CASSIQAGGPTDTQYF. CDR3 coding DNA: TGTGCCAGTAGTATACAAGCGGGAGGGCCCACAGATACGCAGTATTTT.

The genes are TRBV19 and TRBJ1-4; the match to TRBD1 covers 7 bases. The V gene's germline CDR1 is LNHDA and CDR2 SQIVND (reference sequence). The CDR3 extends over 16 amino acids. J was trimmed by 5 bases and V by 7 bases; bases with no gene match: 13. The CDR3 reads CASKAPRQGENEKLFF. The CDR3 DNA reads TGTGCCAGTAAAGCACCTCGACAGGGAGAGAATGAAAAACTGTTTTTT.

This sequence joins TRBV19 and TRBJ1-5; no definite D call. The CDR3 runs 13 residues. CDR1 is LNHDA, CDR2 SQIVND, per germline (reference sequence). Between the trimmed V and J ends, which lost 7 bases and 3 bases, there was a span of 10 bases. CDR3 bases: TGTGCCAGTACCACACCCCCCAATCAGCCCCAGCATTTT. Amino acid sequence: CASTTPPNQPQHF. Looking up the rest from reference TRBV19 and TRBJ1-5 gives the full variable domain: DGGITQSPKYLFRKEGQNVTLSCEQNLNHDAMYWYRQDPGQGLRLIYYSQIVNDFQKGDIAEGYSVSREKKESFPLTVTSAQKNPTAFYLCASTTPPNQPQHFGDGTRLSIL.

V and J are TRBV19 and TRBJ1-5; TRBD1 might be the D (6 bases). Trimming stripped 0 bases from V and 4 bases from J, with 10 bases between. CDR3 length equals 15 residues. Germline CDR1 and CDR2: LNHDA and SQIVND (reference sequence). The CDR3 DNA reads as TGTGCCAGTAGTATAGAAAGGGGGATAAATCAGCCCCAGCATTTT. It codes for CASSIERGINQPQHF.

This chain connects TRBV7-9 to TRBJ2-5; 10 bases match TRBD2. CDR1 SEHNR and CDR2 FQNEAQ come from the germline V gene (reference sequence). V lost 5 bases to trimming and J lost 5 bases; unmatched junction nucleotides: 8. The CDR3 is made up of 15 amino acids. CDR3 amino acids: CASSPGTSGKETQYF. In DNA, the CDR3 is TGTGCCAGCAGCCCCGGAACTAGCGGGAAGGAGACCCAGTACTTC.

This clone was observed a few times. In DNA form, the CDR3 reads TGCGCCAGCAGCCTGGACAGGTCTAACTATGGCTACACCTTC. Protein sequence: CASSLDRSNYGYTF. V is TRBV4-3 and J is TRBJ1-2, with 7 bases lining up with TRBD1. The CDR3 consists of 14 residues. Germline trimming cut 4 bases from V and 0 bases from J; bases unmatched to any gene: 2. Germline-derived CDR1 and CDR2 are LGHNA and YSLEER.

This clone appeared once. The chain's CDR3 is CASSSQGAMRADTQYF. The CDR3 coding sequence is TGTGCCAGTAGTTCACAGGGGGCTATGAGGGCAGATACGCAGTATTTT. This chain uses TRBV19 with TRBJ2-3; 9 nucleotides agree with TRBD1. J lost 4 bases, V lost 5 bases, and 10 bases had no gene match. This CDR3 has 16 residues. Germline CDR1 LNHDA, CDR2 SQIVND (reference sequence).

This clone has only one observation. The chain carries TRBV28 and TRBJ1-2; 9 bases fit TRBD1. V dropped 4 bases and J dropped 5; count of bases not matched to a gene: 8. CDR1 and CDR2 (germline): MDHEN, SYDVKM. This CDR3 is 15 amino acids long. The CDR3 DNA follows: TGTGCCAGCAGTTCCACCGGGACAGGGTTTTATGGCTACACCTTC. This codes for CASSSTGTGFYGYTF.

V and J are TRBV5-4 and TRBJ2-6, with 8 bases that match TRBD1. Germline V gene lookup returns CDR1 SGHNT and CDR2 YYREEE (reference sequence). With 0 bases clipped from V and 0 bases from J, the junction kept 11 bases outside the gene matches. The CDR3 is 20 amino acids. The DNA of the CDR3 is TGTGCCAGCAGCTTGGAGCTGACCGGACAGGGTCTCTCTGGGGCCAACGTCCTGACTTTC. It is translated as CASSLELTGQGLSGANVLTF.

The chain is built from TRBV15 and TRBJ2-5; weak D call: TRBD2 (6 bases). The V gene's germline CDR1 is LNHNV and CDR2 YYDKDF (reference sequence). This CDR3 region has 16 residues. Between the trimmed V and J ends, which lost 1 base and 4 bases, there was a span of 16 bases. CDR3 in DNA: TGTGCCACCAGCAGAGCCCCAACTAGCTTCTCAGAGACCCAGTACTTC. Translated: CATSRAPTSFSETQYF. Full variable domain (missing parts from reference TRBV15 and TRBJ2-5): DAMVIQNPRYQVTQFGKPVTLSCSQTLNHNVMYWYQQKSSQAPKLLFHYYDKDFNNEADTPDNFQSRRPNTSFCFLDIRSPGLGDTAMYLCATSRAPTSFSETQYFGPGTRLLVL.

The chain is built from TRBV21-1 and TRBJ2-7; TRBD1 is the table's D call, not checked against the DNA. TRBV21-1 is a documented pseudogene. The CDR3 is 14 amino acids. The CDR3 loop reads CASTGNRPTYEQYF. The CDR3 DNA is TGTGCCAGCACCGGAAACAGGCCGACCTACGAGCAGTACTTC.

The J gene is TRBJ2-7, the V gene TRBV11-2; 12 bases line up with TRBD2. J lost 3 bases, V lost 5 bases, and 5 bases had no gene match. From germline, CDR1 is SGHAT and CDR2 FQNNGV. This CDR3 contains 15 residues. In DNA form, the CDR3 reads TGTGCCAGCAGCGCCTCTAGCGGGAGGGTCTACGAGCAGTACTTC. Translating gives CASSASSGRVYEQYF.

The table lists this clone with a count of one. V and J are TRBV4-2 and TRBJ2-5; the match to TRBD2 covers 7 bases. There are 14 residues in the CDR3. Trimming at V came to 0 bases and at J to 10 bases, leaving 8 bases not matched to a gene. The germline gives CDR1 LGHNA, CDR2 YNFKEQ. CDR3 coding DNA: TGTGCCAGCAGCCAAGAGGGGAGGGACGGGATCCAGTACTTC. Translating it yields CASSQEGRDGIQYF.

CDR3 protein: CSVGGGSYNEQFF. In nucleotides, the CDR3 is TGCAGCGTGGGGGGAGGCTCCTACAATGAGCAGTTCTTC. The chain couples TRBV29-1 to TRBJ2-1, with D tentatively TRBD2 (6 bases). V lost 6 bases to trimming and J lost 0 bases, with 9 bases between them. The CDR3 has 13 amino acids. From germline, CDR1 is SQVTM and CDR2 ANQGSEA.

This rearrangement joins TRBV5-1 to TRBJ2-1, with D perhaps TRBD2 (5 bases). Deletions cut 2 bases from V and 2 bases from J, with 11 bases between. CDR1 is SGHRS, CDR2 YFSETQ, per germline. The CDR3 contains 15 residues. The CDR3 loop reads CASSLSGATYNEQFF. CDR3 bases: TGCGCCAGCAGCTTAAGCGGTGCCACCTACAATGAGCAGTTCTTC. Variable domain in full (rest from reference TRBV5-1 and TRBJ2-1): KAGVTQTPRYLIKTRGQQVTLSCSPISGHRSVSWYQQTPGQGLQFLFEYFSETQRNKGNFPGRFSGRQFSNSRSEMNVSTLELGDSALYLCASSLSGATYNEQFFGPGTRLTVL.

The rearrangement joins TRBV28 to TRBJ2-7; 7 bases agree with TRBD1. The CDR3 is made up of 15 amino acids. Per the germline V gene, CDR1 is MDHEN and CDR2 is SYDVKM. The V segment lost 5 bases and the J segment 4 bases; nucleotides outside the gene matches: 11. The CDR3: CASSIPGTDDYEQYF. DNA of the CDR3: TGTGCCAGCAGTATCCCCGGGACAGACGATTACGAGCAGTACTTC.

J is TRBJ1-3 and V is TRBV4-2; TRBD1 matches 7 bases. Trimming took 3 bases from V and 0 from J; bases not matched to a gene: 8. Germline loops: CDR1 LGHNA, CDR2 YNFKEQ. The CDR3 runs 17 residues. The CDR3 is CASSHRPTGDSGNTIYF. In DNA, the CDR3 is TGTGCCAGCAGCCATCGGCCCACAGGGGACTCTGGAAACACCATATATTTT.

This clone was seen a single time. V and J are TRBV28 and TRBJ1-3; D might be TRBD1 (5 bases). The length of the CDR3 is 12 residues. Between the trimmed V and J ends, which lost 2 bases and 14 bases, there was a span of 13 bases. Germline V gene data show CDR1 as MDHEN and CDR2 as SYDVKM. The DNA for the CDR3 is TGTGCCAGCAGTTTACGACAGTCGACTTTATATTTT. Its translation is CASSLRQSTLYF.

The chain carries TRBV27 and TRBJ2-7; possibly TRBD2 for D (6 bases). The V end was cut by 3 bases, the J end by 6 bases, with 21 bases between. The CDR3 has 16 amino acids. The germline CDR1 and CDR2 sequences are MNHEY and SMNVEV (reference sequence). The chain's CDR3 is CASSFAGQAQLGEQYF. CDR3 sequence (DNA): TGTGCCAGCAGTTTTGCGGGGCAGGCCCAATTGGGCGAGCAGTACTTC.

The table lists this clone with a count of one. The V call is TRBV28, the J call TRBJ1-3; 8 bases are shared with TRBD1. This CDR3 region has 15 residues. Trimming at V came to 4 bases and at J to 6 bases, leaving 8 bases not matched to a gene. Germline values: CDR1 MDHEN, CDR2 SYDVKM. This chain's CDR3 is CASSYRTGRSNTIYF. The CDR3 nucleotides are TGTGCCAGCAGTTACAGGACAGGGAGATCAAACACCATATATTTT.

Concerning this clone: The same CDR3 can be traced to other DNA sequences in this sample. The chain links TRBV5-1 to TRBJ1-5; TRBD1 matches at 8 bases. The CDR3 has 14 amino acids. V gave up 4 bases and J gave up 6 bases; unmatched junction bases: 6. Per the germline V gene, CDR1 is SGHRS and CDR2 is YFSETQ. The CDR3 here is CASSLGQGAQPQHF. The CDR3 DNA reads as TGCGCCAGCAGCCTCGGACAGGGTGCTCAGCCCCAGCATTTT.

The chain combines TRBV11-2 with TRBJ1-4; D is perhaps TRBD1 (5 bases). The V end lost 4 bases, the J end lost 8 bases, and 17 bases lay between the germline ends. The length of the CDR3 is 15 residues. Looked up from germline, CDR1 is SGHAT and CDR2 is FQNNGV. The CDR3 DNA reads as TGTGCCAGCAGCTCCTCACAAGGGGCTAGGGAAAAACTGTTTTTT. Amino acid sequence: CASSSSQGAREKLFF.

This clone appeared a single time. V gene TRBV7-3 combines with J gene TRBJ2-4; 7 bases agree with TRBD2. From germline, CDR1 is SGHTA and CDR2 FQGTGA. This CDR3 is built from 13 residues. The trim removed 1 base at V and 8 bases at J, leaving 2 bases unmatched. Written as DNA, the CDR3 is TGTGCCAGCAGCTTAAGTGGGGGGGACATTCAGTACTTC. Protein: CASSLSGGDIQYF.

This chain links TRBV19 with TRBJ2-5; D remains unclear. This CDR3 has 18 residues. Germline CDR1 LNHDA, CDR2 SQIVND (reference sequence). Trimming stripped 0 bases from V and 5 bases from J, with 22 bases between. The CDR3 spells CASSIDVRSSEVSETQYF. In nucleotides, the CDR3 is TGTGCCAGTAGTATAGATGTGAGGAGTTCGGAAGTTTCGGAGACCCAGTACTTC.

V is TRBV2 and J is TRBJ2-1; TRBD2 matches at 10 bases. CDR1 SNHLY and CDR2 FYNNEI come from the germline V gene. Trimming cost V 8 bases and J 7 bases; bases outside gene matches: 11. The CDR3 sequence is 15 residues long. The CDR3 nucleotides read TGTGCCAGCGGAAGGACTAGCGGCACAGGTAATGAGCAGTTCTTC. Translating it yields CASGRTSGTGNEQFF.

This chain uses TRBV5-6 with TRBJ2-1; TRBD1 matches at 8 bases. CDR3 length: 17 amino acids. CDR1 and CDR2 from the germline V gene are SGHDT and YYEEEE. The J segment lost 6 bases and the V segment lost 4 bases, leaving 15 bases of the junction unmatched. In nucleotides, the CDR3 is TGTGCCAGCAGCGTGGGTCTGGGCAGGGGGCGCGGCAATGAGCAGTTCTTC. Amino acids: CASSVGLGRGRGNEQFF.

The chain uses TRBV7-8 and TRBJ1-1, with D uncertain. Germline assignment: CDR1 SGHVS and CDR2 FQNEAQ. V gave up 5 bases and J gave up 0 bases, with 13 bases separating them. The CDR3 contains 15 residues. The CDR3 DNA reads as TGTGCCAGCAGCCCCCAGTCGGGAATGAACACTGAAGCTTTCTTT. Translated: CASSPQSGMNTEAFF.

V usage is TRBV6-5 and J usage is TRBJ2-3; 10 nucleotides line up with TRBD1. Trimming at V came to 7 bases and at J to 5 bases, leaving 9 bases not matched to a gene. CDR3 length: 15 residues. Germline CDR1 MNHEY, CDR2 SVGAGI. CDR3 residues: CASTQPGQGKDTQYF. CDR3 in DNA: TGTGCCAGCACACAACCGGGACAGGGGAAAGATACGCAGTATTTT.

V is TRBV5-6 and J is TRBJ2-7; possibly TRBD1 for D (6 bases). The V and J ends lost 4 bases and 0 bases respectively, with 14 bases between them. In germline, CDR1 is SGHDT, CDR2 YYEEEE. CDR3 length: 15 residues. CDR3 sequence (DNA): TGTGCCAGCAGCCCATCATGGACAGCCTCCTACGAGCAGTACTTC. Amino acids: CASSPSWTASYEQYF.